The entry below describes one TCR beta chain. Antigen: not known. CD45RO-negative, CCR7-selected cells formed the naive CD8 fraction, which excluded terminally differentiated effector memory CD45RA+ cells. Donors had no recently reported acute infections or vaccinations and were HIV-negative. The donors were all Caucasian adults (living in Nashville, Tennessee). Germline CDR1 SNHLY, CDR2 FYNNEI. The V end lost 3 bases, the J end lost 2 bases, and 5 bases lay between the germline ends. The CDR3 is made up of 13 amino acids. This sample is drawn from a study of shared clonotypes between healthy human individuals. Findings of the study overall: All-four-donor shared clonotypes had higher generation probabilities than non-shared clonotypes did. Larger richness was generally estimated for naive than memory subsets.

The assay was immunoSEQ multiplex PCR, and TCRdb's table has in-frame clones only and misses some. In the table there are about 590,000 clones, about 95% of which are singletons. The receptor was isolated from a woman aged 25 to 39 in good health. The sample comprised naive CD8+ T cells sorted from blood. V and J are TRBV2 and TRBJ1-5, with D unclear. CDR3 in amino acids: CASSETRNQPQHF. Here the CDR3 DNA reads TGTGCCAGCAGTGAGACACGCAATCAGCCCCAGCATTTT. Together with reference TRBV2 and TRBJ1-5, the CDR3 gives the full variable domain: EPEVTQTPSHQVTQMGQEVILRCVPISNHLYFYWYRQILGQKVEFLVSFYNNEISEKSEIFDDQFSVERPDGSNFTLKIRSTKLEDSAMYFCASSETRNQPQHFGDGTRLSIL.